This TCR beta chain was profiled in a study of Graves' ophthalmopathy and Graves' hyperthyroidism. With V trimmed by 3 bases and J by 5 bases, 12 bases remained unmatched. Per germline, CDR1 SQVTM and CDR2 ANQGSEA. This CDR3 contains 15 residues. Whole-study results and caveats: Most expanded clonotypes from thyroid (those above 0.001 frequency) were also found in blood. Classification of ophthalmopathy versus stable hyperthyroidism by a 13-signature model yielded about 90% sensitivity and about 81% specificity. Forecasting of ophthalmopathy progression by the model achieved roughly 69% sensitivity and about 77% specificity.

The authors amplified TCR beta CDR3 regions from RNA transcripts. RT-PCR in the first round used HTBI primers; a second-round multiplex PCR followed. A single record per CDR3 protein comes from TCRdb applying MiXCR to the multiplex PCR reads. The sample includes 500,000 to 600,000 distinct CDR3 sequences, 39% of them seen just once. Concerning this clonotype: No antigen is known for it.

The clonotype was recovered from an adult man with Graves' hyperthyroidism. The rearrangement joins TRBV29-1 to TRBJ1-2; the match to TRBD1 covers 7 bases. What was sequenced was peripheral blood or thyroid tissue (not recorded which). The CDR3 DNA reads as TGCAGCGTTGAGTCTCAGGGGGGCGCTTCATATGGCTACACCTTC. Its protein product is CSVESQGGASYGYTF.